This T cell receptor beta chain was recorded in a study of cytomegalovirus exposure and HLA in healthy donors. Study results and limitations: Presence/absence analyses took donor sequencing depth as roughly uniform. TCR beta chains numbering some 160 were designated cytomegalovirus-associated.

As to this clone: What it binds is not known.

The germline gives CDR1 MNHEY, CDR2 SVGAGI. The CDR3 extends over 14 amino acids. Trimming removed 0 bases from V and 5 bases from J, with 11 bases in between. The primer mix had 60 Vbeta and 13 Jbeta primers. Data came from immunoSEQ multiplex PCR; TCRdb stores just in-frame clones and leaves some out. The table records roughly 250,000 clones, around 80% of them present only once. Source material: PBMCs. The sequence was obtained from a girl aged 2 to 10 in good health and CMV-seronegative. The chain carries TRBV6-5 and TRBJ2-7; D might be TRBD1 (7 bases). The CDR3 region has the DNA TGTGCCAGCAGTTACTCGGCAGGGGGGAACGAGCAGTACTTC. Translation gives CASSYSAGGNEQYF.